The 18 T cell receptor beta chains below all came from one sample that was sequenced in a study of tumor-infiltrating lymphocytes in primary liver carcinoma. Starting material of around 460 ng total RNA yielded TCR beta cDNA via a constant-region primer. Researchers made the TCR beta libraries by running three nested multiplex PCR rounds with slightly modified ARM-PCR. Forward primers for TRBV1-TRBV30 and a C-beta reverse primer served the first two PCR rounds, at 10 cycles each. Using its own MiXCR run on the multiplex PCR reads, TCRdb lists one record per CDR3 protein. The sample has approximately 120,000 distinct CDR3 sequences, 55% to 75% seen once; the top ten hold approximately 8.9%. Starting material for RNA and DNA co-extraction consisted of roughly 20-34 mg of unsorted bulk tissue. Sequencing input: liver tumor tissue from sampling region 3. Subset in this sample: tumor region T3, left-lateral pole. These receptors were collected from a woman aged 60 to 75 with primary liver carcinoma and hepatitis B virus infection.

About this clonotype: One junction end does not reproduce the germline sequence, and a read error may be involved. The V call is TRBV11-2, the J call TRBJ2-3; D remains unclear. The length of the CDR3 is 16 residues. The germline V gene encodes CDR1 SGHAT and CDR2 FQNNGV. CDR3 DNA: TGTGTCAGCAGCTTAGGGCCTTATAAACTCGCAGCTACGCAGTATTTT. It codes for CVSSLGPYKLAATQYF. Full variable domain (remainder filled in from reference TRBV11-2 and TRBJ2-3): EAGVAQSPRYKIIEKRQSVAFWCNPISGHATLYWYQQILGQGPKLLIQFQNNGVVDDSQLPKDRFSAERLKGVDSTLKIQPAKLEDSAVYLCVSSLGPYKLAATQYFGPGTRLTVL.

Note on this clonotype: The junction shows a germline mismatch at one end, possibly a read error. The V gene is TRBV11-2, the J gene TRBJ2-2; possibly TRBD2 for D (5 bases). The CDR3 is 15 residues long. In germline, CDR1 is SGHAT, CDR2 FQNNGV. The CDR3 DNA reads TGTGCCAGCGGCTTAATTCCGGAGAACACCGGGGAACTGTTTTTT. Its translation is CASGLIPENTGELFF.

This clonotype occurred many times. The V and J genes are TRBV4-2 and TRBJ2-2, with a weak D call TRBD2 (6 bases). This CDR3 is built from 15 residues. Germline CDR1 is LGHNA and CDR2 is YNFKEQ. V was trimmed by 4 bases and J by 1 base, leaving 10 bases between them. The chain's CDR3 is CASSREGGNTGELFF. The CDR3 DNA sequence: TGTGCCAGCAGCCGAGAGGGAGGGAACACCGGGGAGCTGTTTTTT.

Notes on this clonotype: Germline and junction disagree at one end, which may indicate a read error. The V gene is TRBV6-6, the J gene TRBJ2-1, with 9 nucleotides matching TRBD2. The CDR3 length is 15 residues. The germline V gene has CDR1 MNHNY and CDR2 SVGAGI (reference sequence). DNA for the CDR3: TGTGCCAGCCGGGATAGCGGGAGTAGATACAATGAGCAGCTCTTC. This translates into CASRDSGSRYNEQLF.

About this clonotype: The germline gene is not matched at one end of the junction; a read error may be the cause. V is TRBV12-3 or TRBV12-4 and J is TRBJ2-1; D unresolved. CDR3 length equals 12 residues. The CDR3 nucleotides are TGTGCAAGCAGTCGCTGCGGCCATGAGCAGTTCTTC. It is translated as CASSRCGHEQFF.

Notes on this clonotype: A clone one base away is much larger, so this may be a read error. V usage is TRBV14 and J usage is TRBJ1-5; weak D call: TRBD1 (5 bases). CDR1 and CDR2 (germline): SGHDN, FVKESK. V dropped 2 bases and J dropped 3 bases, with 17 bases sitting between them. There are 17 residues in the CDR3. CDR3 nucleotides: TGTGCCAGCAGCCAACTCTCGAGGTCCAGGGACAATCAGCCCCAGCATTTT. This encodes CASSQLSRSRDNQPQHF.

This chain joins TRBV6-5 and TRBJ1-6; D call uncertain. Per the germline V gene, CDR1 is MNHEY and CDR2 is SVGAGI. CDR3 length: 16 amino acids. V lost 3 bases and J 9 bases, leaving 18 bases between the germline ends. The CDR3 bases are TGTGCCAGCAGTTATGTGGGTGGCCAAGCTGGTTCACCCCTCCACTTT. Its protein product is CASSYVGGQAGSPLHF.

This clonotype appeared a few times. The chain links TRBV20-1 to TRBJ1-5; TRBD1 might be the D (6 bases). With 4 bases removed from V and 6 bases from J, the gap between germline ends came to 19 bases. The CDR3 runs to 15 residues. CDR1 is DFQATT, CDR2 SNEGSKA, per germline (reference sequence). CDR3 sequence reads: CSANEPGEFSQPQHF. The CDR3 DNA reads TGCAGTGCTAATGAGCCAGGGGAGTTTAGTCAGCCCCAGCATTTT.

With regard to this clonotype: This may stem from a read error, because a much larger clone lies one nucleotide away. V is TRBV10-3 and J is TRBJ2-3; no clear D. With 4 bases removed from V and 5 bases from J, the gap between germline ends came to 10 bases. The germline gives CDR1 ENHRY, CDR2 SYGVKD. This CDR3 is 13 amino acids long. In DNA form, the CDR3 reads TGTGCCATCAGTGGCCACCTCGGAGATACGCAGTATTTT. This gives the protein CAISGHLGDTQYF.

As to this clonotype: One junction end disagrees with the germline gene, perhaps due to a read error. The chain recombines TRBV5-1 with TRBJ2-3; D not certain. The CDR3 spans 16 residues. From germline, CDR1 is SGHRS and CDR2 YFSETQ. CDR3 in amino acids: CASSSRVTRRTDTQYF. The CDR3, as DNA: TGTGCCAGCAGTTCAAGGGTTACCCGGCGCACAGATACGCAGTATTTT.

Worth noting for this clonotype: Mismatch with germline at one junction end may stem from a read error. CDR3 sequence reads: CTSSTLGGLGNEQSF. The CDR3, as DNA: TGTACCAGCAGCACCCTAGGAGGGCTGGGAAATGAGCAGTCCTTC. This rearrangement joins TRBV11-3 to TRBJ2-1; TRBD2 is a possible D gene (6 bases). Germline CDR1 SGHNT, CDR2 YENEEA. This CDR3 is built from 15 residues.

This clonotype was observed at least ten times. The rearrangement links TRBV5-4 to TRBJ1-4, with D hard to call. V was cut by 4 bases and J by 7 bases, with 14 bases left in between. The CDR3 consists of 14 residues. Germline values: CDR1 SGHNT, CDR2 YYREEE (reference sequence). The CDR3 region has the DNA TGTGCCAGCAGCACACGCGATGTATCTGAAAAACTGTTTTTT. This translates into CASSTRDVSEKLFF.

A word on this clonotype: The junction differs from germline at one of its ends, possibly a read error. This sequence joins TRBV4-2 and TRBJ2-7, with 7 bases aligning to TRBD2. CDR1 is LGHNA and CDR2 is YNFKEQ in the germline V gene. The CDR3 is 16 residues long. The CDR3 here is CASSQDHKRGGYKQYF. In DNA, the CDR3 is TGTGCCAGCAGCCAAGATCATAAGCGGGGTGGCTACAAGCAGTACTTC.

As for this clonotype: This clone may be a read error of a much larger clone one base away. The rearrangement uses TRBV28 and TRBJ2-7, with TRBD1 matching over 7 bases. Germline V gene sequence: CDR1 MDHEN, CDR2 SYDVKM. CDR3 size: 14 residues. CDR3 protein: CASRQTGSSYGQYF. The CDR3, as DNA: TGTGCCAGCAGACAGACAGGGTCCTCCTACGGGCAGTACTTC.

The chain carries TRBV24-1 and TRBJ2-5, with 9 bases fitting TRBD2. The V and J ends lost 3 bases and 1 base, in that order; junction bases with no gene match: 14. Germline loops: CDR1 KGHDR, CDR2 SFDVKD. The CDR3 consists of 19 residues. CDR3 sequence (DNA): TGTGCCACCAGTGATCGAACGCGGGCTAGCGGGATCGTCCAAGAGACCCAGTACTTC. This codes for CATSDRTRASGIVQETQYF.

The chain recombines TRBV2 with TRBJ1-5; 9 bases align to TRBD1. This CDR3 has 14 amino acids. Germline assignment: CDR1 SNHLY and CDR2 FYNNEI. Trimming removed 5 bases from V and 6 bases from J; junction bases left unmatched: 5. CDR3 amino acids: CASSTGGLGQPQHF. CDR3 DNA: TGTGCCAGCAGTACAGGGGGCTTGGGTCAGCCCCAGCATTTT.

This clonotype was counted only a few times. Since a much larger clone is just one base distant, this may be a read error. The J gene is TRBJ2-5, the V gene TRBV12-3 or TRBV12-4, with unresolved D. V lost 3 bases to trimming and J lost 1 base, with 12 bases between them. The CDR3 consists of 15 residues. CDR3 nucleotides: TGTGCCAGCAGTTTGTCTTATGGCGTCCAAGAGACCCAGTACTTC. Its translation: CASSLSYGVQETQYF.

Details on this clonotype: A clone one base away is much larger, so this may be a read error. V gene TRBV5-1 combines with J gene TRBJ2-1; weak D call: TRBD1 (5 bases). Germline V gives CDR1 SGHRS, CDR2 YFSETQ. V was trimmed by 6 bases and J by 5 bases, leaving 12 bases between them. This CDR3 has 13 residues. The CDR3 reads CASNFGADNEQFF. The CDR3 DNA reads as TGCGCCAGCAACTTTGGGGCGGACAATGAGCAGTTCTTC. Based on the CDR3 plus reference TRBV5-1 and TRBJ2-1, the full variable domain is KAGVTQTPRYLIKTRGQQVTLSCSPISGHRSVSWYQQTPGQGLQFLFEYFSETQRNKGNFPGRFSGRQFSNSRSEMNVSTLELGDSALYLCASNFGADNEQFFGPGTRLTVL.